One TCR beta chain is described in this entry. The specificity of this receptor is unknown. No per-base quality is available; no much larger clone lies one base away. Instrument on record: Illumina NovaSeq 6000. Using 5'RACE with constant-segment primers, TCRalpha and TCRbeta cDNA libraries were constructed, with sample barcodes and unique molecular identifiers added in the process. RNA was extracted from every sample with Trizol reagent. Amplification of the libraries took two PCR steps, and the second step added a second sample barcode plus Illumina TruSeq adapters. Sequencing of the libraries was done on an Illumina NovaSeq, producing 2 x 150 bp paired-end reads. The authors processed their data as follows. Demultiplexing of reads and collapsing into UMI-guided consensus sequences were performed with migec v1.2.7. Using mixcr v2.1.11, the UMI consensuses were aligned to TRA and TRB V and J templates and assembled into clonotypes. A clonotype was counted as expanded or contracted only if both edgeR and NoisET called the change significant, with noise models trained on biological replicates. For edgeR calls, the thresholds were a false discovery rate-adjusted p below 0.01 and a log2 fold-change of 1. As an exploratory analysis of dynamics, max-normalized trajectories of the 1000 most abundant clonotypes were examined by PCA with hierarchical clustering. Separately sequenced CD4+ and CD8+ repertoires were used to assign a CD4 or CD8 phenotype to each responding clone. TCRdb reanalyzed the raw reads on its own, using fastp at Q25 for trimming and MiXCR for clone calling, and kept in-frame beta chains. Every CDR3 protein is listed once, alongside the most common genes and DNA of its rows. These V and J calls are TCRdb output, not the study's own analysis. This sample holds hundreds of thousands of distinct CDR3 sequences; 19% were observed only once. The biggest ten clones account for 20% to 25% of the sample.

The cysteine opens and the phenylalanine closes a CDR3 of 13 amino acids. Kept here is only the CDR3 DNA, which spans 39 bases and is read in frame from base 1. V loses 6 bases of germline sequence and J loses 4 bases, and the interval between the two ends is 10 bases. In the germline V gene (reference sequence), CDR1 corresponds to MNHEY and CDR2 to SMNVEV. Ficoll-Paque density gradient centrifugation was the method used to isolate PBMCs. The data derive from a study of T-cell memory formation after mild COVID-19 listed by TCRdb under 2021. The study in broad terms: TCR sequence clusters from the two donors were largely donor specific. Longitudinal TCRalpha and TCRbeta repertoire sequencing tracked T-cell clones expanding and contracting after mild COVID-19 in a couple of donors. The cohort comprised two young, previously healthy adult volunteers, one female and one male. Overall study results and their limits: The second-wave clones that peaked on day 37 were not confirmed to be SARS-CoV-2 specific. Balanced CD4/CD8 phenotypes were observed for clones contracting from day 15 to 85, whereas a bias towards CD4+ was observed for a second wave of clones expanding from day 15 to 37. The study included only two mild cases, and larger cohorts that include severe cases with pre-infection samples were judged to be necessary. The detection of some responding clones in pre-infection memory suggests that pre-existing cross-reactive memory T cells joined the SARS-CoV-2 response. Contracting CD4+ clones were found mainly in CM and EM memory subsets, while CD8+ clones were enriched in EMRA.

Sequencing was done on a sample of PBMCs or a T cell subset sorted from them (not recorded which). This sequence uses TRBV27 and TRBJ2-1; the D gene is unclear. The sequence derives from a young man who had mild COVID-19 (a few samples of this study predate the infection). The sample titles of this study are shuffled in the database, so cell type and time point are left out; the donor was told from shared clones. The CDR3 has the sequence CASSSALYNEQFF. The DNA sequence is TGTGCCAGCAGCAGCGCGCTTTACAATGAGCAGTTCTTC.